This paragraph reports one TCR beta chain. The record originates from a study of blood T cell repertoires in COVID-19. Whole-study context: T cells, B-cell-depleted T cells, or PBMCs supplied cDNA or gDNA.

CDR1 LNHDA and CDR2 SQIVND come from the germline V gene (reference sequence). The CDR3 has 15 amino acids. The V segment lost 7 bases and the J segment 0 bases; nucleotides outside the gene matches: 7. Profiling relied on immunoSEQ multiplex PCR, and the TCRdb table lists in-frame clones only, not all of them. The sample consists of roughly 200,000 clones, about 88% of them appearing once. This receptor was taken from a woman in her 30s with active or convalescent COVID-19. The specimen sequenced was peripheral blood. The gene calls are TRBV19 and TRBJ1-1, with 8 positions matching TRBD1. Here the CDR3 reads CASIARGLMNTEAFF. CDR3 DNA: TGTGCCAGTATCGCCAGGGGGCTCATGAACACTGAAGCTTTCTTT. Based on the CDR3 plus reference TRBV19 and TRBJ1-1, the full variable domain is DGGITQSPKYLFRKEGQNVTLSCEQNLNHDAMYWYRQDPGQGLRLIYYSQIVNDFQKGDIAEGYSVSREKKESFPLTVTSAQKNPTAFYLCASIARGLMNTEAFFGQGTRLTVV.